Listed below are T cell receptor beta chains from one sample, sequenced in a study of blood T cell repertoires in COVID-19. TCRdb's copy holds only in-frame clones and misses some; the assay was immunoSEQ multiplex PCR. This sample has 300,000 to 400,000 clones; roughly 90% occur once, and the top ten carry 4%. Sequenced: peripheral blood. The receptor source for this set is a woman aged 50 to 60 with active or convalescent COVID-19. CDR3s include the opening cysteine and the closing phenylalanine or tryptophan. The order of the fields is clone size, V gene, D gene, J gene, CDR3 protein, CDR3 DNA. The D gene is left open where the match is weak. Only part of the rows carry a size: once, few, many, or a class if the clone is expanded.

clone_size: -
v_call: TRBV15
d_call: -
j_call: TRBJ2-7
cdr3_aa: CATSRGGSGQVSYEQYF
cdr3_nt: TGTGCCACCAGCAGAGGGGGGTCGGGACAAGTTTCCTACGAGCAGTACTTC

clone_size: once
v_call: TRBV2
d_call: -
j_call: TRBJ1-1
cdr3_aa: CASSDPRDTEAFF
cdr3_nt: TGTGCCAGCAGTGACCCCCGGGACACTGAAGCTTTCTTT

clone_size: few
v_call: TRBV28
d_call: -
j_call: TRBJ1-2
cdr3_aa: CAIPGGPEGYTF
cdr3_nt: TGTGCCATCCCGGGGGGGCCGGAAGGCTACACCTTC

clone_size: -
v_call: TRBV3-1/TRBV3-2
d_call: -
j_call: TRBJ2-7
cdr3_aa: CASSPTGGESSYEQYF
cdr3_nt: TGTGCCAGCAGCCCCACAGGAGGGGAATCGAGTTACGAGCAGTACTTC

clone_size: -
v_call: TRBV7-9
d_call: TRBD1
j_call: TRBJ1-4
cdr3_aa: CASSADRGREEKLFF
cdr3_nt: TGTGCCAGCAGCGCCGACAGGGGTAGAGAGGAAAAACTGTTTTTT

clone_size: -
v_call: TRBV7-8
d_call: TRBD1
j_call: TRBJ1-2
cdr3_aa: CASSPLRELQGLDGYTF
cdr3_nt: TGTGCCAGCAGCCCTTTACGAGAACTACAGGGGCTTGACGGCTACACCTTC

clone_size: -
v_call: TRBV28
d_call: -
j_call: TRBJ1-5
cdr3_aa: CASSLLMARGNQPQHF
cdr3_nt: TGTGCCAGCAGTTTATTAATGGCAAGGGGTAATCAGCCCCAGCATTTT

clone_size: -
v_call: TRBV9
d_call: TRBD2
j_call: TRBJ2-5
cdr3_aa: CASSVLSGGGETQYF
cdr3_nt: TGTGCCAGCAGCGTCCTCTCGGGGGGAGGAGAGACCCAGTACTTC

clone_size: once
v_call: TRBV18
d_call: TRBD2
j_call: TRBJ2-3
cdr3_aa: CASSPGLAGGFTDTQYF
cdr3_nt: TGTGCCAGCTCACCCGGACTAGCGGGAGGGTTCACAGATACGCAGTATTTT

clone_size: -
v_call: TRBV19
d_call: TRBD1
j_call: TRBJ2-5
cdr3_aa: CASSMTWTGGLETQYF
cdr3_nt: TGTGCCAGTAGTATGACCTGGACAGGGGGCTTGGAGACCCAGTACTTC

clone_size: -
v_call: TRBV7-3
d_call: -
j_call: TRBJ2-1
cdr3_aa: CASSAGIIGPNEQFF
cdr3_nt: TGTGCCAGCAGCGCCGGGATCATTGGCCCCAATGAGCAGTTCTTC

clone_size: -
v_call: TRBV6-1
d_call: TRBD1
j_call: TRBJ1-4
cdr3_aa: CASSDPGTGEEKLFF
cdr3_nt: TGTGCCAGCAGTGACCCCGGGACAGGGGAAGAAAAACTGTTTTTT

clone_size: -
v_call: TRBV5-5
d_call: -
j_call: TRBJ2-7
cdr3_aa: CASSLQGYEQYF
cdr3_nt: TGTGCCAGCAGCTTGCAGGGCTACGAGCAGTACTTC

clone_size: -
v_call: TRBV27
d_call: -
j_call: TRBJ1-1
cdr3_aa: CASSDRLGEAFF
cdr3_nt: TGTGCCAGCAGTGACAGGCTTGGCGAAGCTTTCTTT

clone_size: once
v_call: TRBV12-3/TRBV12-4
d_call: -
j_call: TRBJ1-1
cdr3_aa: CASSRGGNTEAFF
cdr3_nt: TGTGCCAGCAGTAGGGGAGGGAACACTGAAGCTTTCTTT

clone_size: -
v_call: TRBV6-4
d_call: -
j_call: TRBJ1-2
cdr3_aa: CASSPRGENYGYTF
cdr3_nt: TGTGCCAGCAGTCCCCGCGGGGAAAACTATGGCTACACCTTC

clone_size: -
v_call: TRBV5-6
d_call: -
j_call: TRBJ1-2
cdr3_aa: CASSLAPGDGYTF
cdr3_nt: TGTGCCAGCAGCTTGGCACCAGGGGATGGCTACACCTTC

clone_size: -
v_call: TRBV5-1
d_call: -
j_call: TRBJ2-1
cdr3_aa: CASSYRGVDEQFF
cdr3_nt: TGCGCCAGCAGCTACCGTGGAGTCGATGAGCAGTTCTTC

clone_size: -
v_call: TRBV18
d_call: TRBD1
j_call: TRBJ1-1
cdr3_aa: CASSPQTGGTNTEAFF
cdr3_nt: TGTGCCAGCTCACCACAGACAGGGGGCACCAACACTGAAGCTTTCTTT

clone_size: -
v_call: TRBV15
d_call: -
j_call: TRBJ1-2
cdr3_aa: CATSEGGYGYTF
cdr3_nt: TGTGCCACCAGCGAGGGCGGCTATGGCTACACCTTC

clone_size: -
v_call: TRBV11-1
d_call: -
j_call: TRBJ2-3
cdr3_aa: CASSLDGAGNTQYF
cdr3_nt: TGTGCCAGCAGCTTAGACGGGGCGGGAAATACGCAGTATTTT

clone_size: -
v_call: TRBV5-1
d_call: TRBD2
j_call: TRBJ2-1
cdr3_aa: CASSPAASGRRDEQFF
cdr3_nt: TGCGCCAGCAGCCCGGCGGCTAGCGGGCGGAGGGATGAGCAGTTCTTC

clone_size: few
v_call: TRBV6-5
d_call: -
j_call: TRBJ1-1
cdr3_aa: CASSYSPGGGTEAFF
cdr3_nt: TGTGCCAGCAGTTACTCGCCTGGGGGCGGGACTGAAGCTTTCTTT

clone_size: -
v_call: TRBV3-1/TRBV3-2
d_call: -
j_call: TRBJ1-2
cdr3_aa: CASSQEFRADYGYTF
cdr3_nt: TGTGCCAGCAGCCAAGAATTCAGGGCGGACTATGGCTACACCTTC

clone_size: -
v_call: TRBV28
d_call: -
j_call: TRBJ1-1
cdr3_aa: CASSPPKNTEAFF
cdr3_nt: TGTGCCAGCAGTCCCCCCAAGAACACTGAAGCTTTCTTT

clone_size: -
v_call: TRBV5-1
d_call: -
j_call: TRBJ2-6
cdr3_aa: CASSLVSGSGANVLTF
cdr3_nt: TGCGCCAGCAGCTTGGTTTCGGGCTCTGGGGCCAACGTCCTGACTTTC

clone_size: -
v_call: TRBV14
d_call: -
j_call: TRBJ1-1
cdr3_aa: CASSQGGQRGTEAFF
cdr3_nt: TGTGCCAGCAGCCAAGGGGGGCAGCGAGGGACTGAAGCTTTCTTT

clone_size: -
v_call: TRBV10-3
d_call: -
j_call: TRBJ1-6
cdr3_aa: CAITGGQNNSPLHF
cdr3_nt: TGTGCCATCACGGGGGGGCAGAATAATTCACCCCTCCACTTT

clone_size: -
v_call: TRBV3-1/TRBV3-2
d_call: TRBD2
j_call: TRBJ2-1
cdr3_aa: CASSQEGPSGSSYNEQFF
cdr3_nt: TGTGCCAGCAGCCAAGAGGGGCCTAGCGGGAGCTCCTACAATGAGCAGTTCTTC

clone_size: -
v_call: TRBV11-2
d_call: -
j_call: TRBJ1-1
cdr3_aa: CASSLSPTNTEAFF
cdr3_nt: TGTGCCAGCAGCTTAAGTCCAACTAACACTGAAGCTTTCTTT

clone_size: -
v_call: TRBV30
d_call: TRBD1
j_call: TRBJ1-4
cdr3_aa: CAWRGLEGARGEKLFF
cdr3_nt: TGTGCCTGGAGGGGTTTGGAGGGGGCTAGGGGAGAAAAACTGTTTTTT

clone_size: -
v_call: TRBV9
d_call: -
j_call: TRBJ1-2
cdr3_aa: CASSVSGYGYTF
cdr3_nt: TGTGCCAGCAGCGTATCCGGCTATGGCTACACCTTC

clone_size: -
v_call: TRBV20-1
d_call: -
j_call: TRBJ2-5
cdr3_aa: CSASRPAEGTQYF
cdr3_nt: TGCAGTGCTAGTCGTCCCGCGGAGGGGACCCAGTACTTC

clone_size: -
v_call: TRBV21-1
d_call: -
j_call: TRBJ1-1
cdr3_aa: CASSKALLTADTEAFF
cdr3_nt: TGTGCCAGCAGCAAAGCGCTCCTGACTGCGGACACTGAAGCTTTCTTT

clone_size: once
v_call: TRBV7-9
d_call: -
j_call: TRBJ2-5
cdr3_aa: CASSWTVSGETQYF
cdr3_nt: TGTGCCAGCAGCTGGACAGTCTCCGGGGAGACCCAGTACTTC

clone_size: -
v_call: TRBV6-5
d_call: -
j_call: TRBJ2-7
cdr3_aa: CASSYRDTGEQYF
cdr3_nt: TGTGCCAGCAGTTACCGAGACACGGGGGAGCAGTACTTC

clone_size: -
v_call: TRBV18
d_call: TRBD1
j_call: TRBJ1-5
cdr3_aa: CASSPTGTGGHQPQHF
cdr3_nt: TGTGCCAGCTCACCAACCGGGACAGGGGGTCATCAGCCCCAGCATTTT

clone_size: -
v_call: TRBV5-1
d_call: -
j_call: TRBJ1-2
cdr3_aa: CASSLEGEPYGYTF
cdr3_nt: TGCGCCAGCAGCTTGGAGGGGGAACCCTATGGCTACACCTTC

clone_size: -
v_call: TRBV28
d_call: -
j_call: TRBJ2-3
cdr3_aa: CASSFVPSSDTQYF
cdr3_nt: TGTGCCAGCAGTTTCGTCCCCTCGTCAGATACGCAGTATTTT

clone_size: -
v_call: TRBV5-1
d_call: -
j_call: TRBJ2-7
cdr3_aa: CASSLVPGGAFYEQYF
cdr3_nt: TGCGCCAGCAGCTTGGTTCCCGGTGGGGCTTTCTACGAGCAGTACTTC

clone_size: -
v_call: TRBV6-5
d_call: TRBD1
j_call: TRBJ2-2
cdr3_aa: CASSYGTGYTGELFF
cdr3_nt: TGTGCCAGCAGTTACGGGACAGGTTACACCGGGGAGCTGTTTTTT

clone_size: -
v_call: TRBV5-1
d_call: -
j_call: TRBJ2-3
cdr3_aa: CASSLRWEAPDTQYF
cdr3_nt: TGCGCCAGCAGCTTGCGGTGGGAGGCCCCAGATACGCAGTATTTT

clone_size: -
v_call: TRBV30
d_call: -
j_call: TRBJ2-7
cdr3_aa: CAWRETVYEQYF
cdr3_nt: TGTGCCTGGAGGGAGACAGTATACGAGCAGTACTTC

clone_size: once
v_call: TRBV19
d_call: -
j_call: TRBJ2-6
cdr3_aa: CASSPPSGYSGANVLTF
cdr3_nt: TGTGCCAGTAGTCCTCCCTCGGGGTACTCTGGGGCCAACGTCCTGACTTTC

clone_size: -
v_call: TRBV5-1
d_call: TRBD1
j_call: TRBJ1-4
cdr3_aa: CASSLDRGGEKLFF
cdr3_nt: TGCGCCAGCAGCTTGGACAGGGGTGGGGAAAAACTGTTTTTT

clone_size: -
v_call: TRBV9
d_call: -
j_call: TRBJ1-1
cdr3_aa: CASSVALGETEAFF
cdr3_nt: TGTGCCAGCAGCGTAGCCCTGGGAGAGACTGAAGCTTTCTTT

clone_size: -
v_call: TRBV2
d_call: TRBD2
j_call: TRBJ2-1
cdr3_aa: CASSKNGGIDNEQFF
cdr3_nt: TGTGCCAGCAGCAAGAACGGGGGGATCGACAATGAGCAGTTCTTC

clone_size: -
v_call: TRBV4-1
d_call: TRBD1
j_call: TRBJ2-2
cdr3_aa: CASSQTPLRDRGTGELFF
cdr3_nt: TGCGCCAGCAGCCAAACTCCGCTCCGGGACAGGGGAACCGGGGAGCTGTTTTTT

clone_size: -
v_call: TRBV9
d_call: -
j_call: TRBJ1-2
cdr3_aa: CASSPLAGAYGYTF
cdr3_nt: TGTGCCAGCAGCCCCCTTGCAGGGGCCTATGGCTACACCTTC

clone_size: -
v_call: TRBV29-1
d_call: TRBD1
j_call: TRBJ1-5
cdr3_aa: CSAQGAQGQPQHF
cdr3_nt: TGCAGCGCGCAGGGGGCGCAAGGGCAGCCCCAGCATTTT

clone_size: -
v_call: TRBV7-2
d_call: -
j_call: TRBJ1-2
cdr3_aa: CASSLEVGRQANYGYTF
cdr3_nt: TGTGCCAGCAGCTTAGAGGTGGGGCGACAAGCAAACTATGGCTACACCTTC

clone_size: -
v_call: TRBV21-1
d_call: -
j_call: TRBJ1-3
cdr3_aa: CASSFLWPHSGNTIYF
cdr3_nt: TGTGCCAGCAGCTTCCTCTGGCCTCACTCTGGAAACACCATATATTTT

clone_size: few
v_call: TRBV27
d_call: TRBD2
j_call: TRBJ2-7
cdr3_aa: CASRKTSGRALYEQYF
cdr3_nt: TGTGCCAGCAGGAAAACTAGCGGGAGGGCCCTCTACGAGCAGTACTTC

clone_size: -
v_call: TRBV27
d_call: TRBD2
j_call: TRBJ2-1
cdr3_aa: CASSFGGGAYNEQFF
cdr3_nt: TGTGCCAGCAGTTTCGGGGGGGGAGCCTACAATGAGCAGTTCTTC